A selection of T cell receptor beta chains follows, all from one sample in a study of blood T cell repertoires in COVID-19. Data came from immunoSEQ multiplex PCR; TCRdb stores just in-frame clones and leaves some out. The sample records roughly 30,000 clones, 70% to 85% being singletons. Sequenced material: peripheral blood. These TCRs come from a human donor in a cohort sampled during active COVID-19. CDR3s include the opening cysteine and the closing phenylalanine or tryptophan. The order of the fields is J gene, D gene, CDR3 length, V gene, clone size, CDR3 protein, CDR3 DNA. The D gene is left open where the match is weak. Only some rows state a clone size, as once, few, many or a class for expanded clones.

J: TRBJ2-7; D: TRBD1; length: 15; V: TRBV6-6; size: -; CDR3: CASLGPRGQVVQQYF; DNA: TGTGCCAGCTTAGGCCCCCGCGGACAGGTAGTCCAGCAGTACTTC
J: TRBJ1-2; D: -; length: 13; V: TRBV6-5; size: -; CDR3: CASTAGENYGYTF; DNA: TGTGCCAGCACGGCGGGTGAAAACTATGGCTACACCTTC
J: TRBJ1-2; D: -; length: 13; V: TRBV9; size: -; CDR3: CASSVALNYGYTF; DNA: TGTGCCAGCAGCGTAGCACTGAACTATGGCTACACCTTC
J: TRBJ2-1; D: TRBD1; length: 16; V: TRBV12-5; size: -; CDR3: CASGFPGDRGRDEQFF; DNA: TGTGCTAGTGGTTTCCCTGGGGACAGGGGGCGAGATGAGCAGTTCTTC
J: TRBJ1-1; D: -; length: 14; V: TRBV30; size: -; CDR3: CAWSDLTVNTEAFF; DNA: TGTGCCTGGAGTGACCTAACAGTGAACACTGAAGCTTTCTTT
J: TRBJ2-1; D: -; length: 15; V: TRBV5-1; size: -; CDR3: CASSLMSSRDNEQFF; DNA: TGCGCCAGCAGCTTGATGTCCTCCAGGGACAATGAGCAGTTCTTC
J: TRBJ2-3; D: TRBD1; length: 14; V: TRBV7-2; size: -; CDR3: CASSSTGGGLAQYF; DNA: TGTGCCAGCAGCTCCACAGGGGGCGGGTTAGCGCAGTATTTT
J: TRBJ1-2; D: TRBD1; length: 13; V: TRBV2; size: -; CDR3: CASSGQGGYGYTF; DNA: TGTGCCAGCAGTGGACAGGGTGGCTATGGCTACACCTTC
J: TRBJ2-7; D: TRBD1; length: 14; V: TRBV23-1; size: -; CDR3: CASIHGRGHFEQYF; DNA: TGCGCCAGCATTCACGGCAGGGGGCATTTCGAGCAGTACTTC
J: TRBJ2-7; D: TRBD1; length: 13; V: TRBV2; size: -; CDR3: CASSGTGAREQYF; DNA: TGTGCCAGCAGCGGGACAGGGGCCCGAGAGCAGTACTTC
J: TRBJ2-4; D: TRBD2; length: 15; V: TRBV3-1/TRBV3-2; size: -; CDR3: CASRSGGATKNIQYF; DNA: TGTGCCAGCAGGTCGGGGGGGGCTACCAAAAACATTCAGTACTTC
J: TRBJ1-5; D: -; length: 13; V: TRBV19; size: -; CDR3: CASSGGRNQPQHF; DNA: TGTGCCAGCTCCGGGGGACGCAATCAGCCCCAGCATTTT
J: TRBJ1-1; D: -; length: 16; V: TRBV7-8; size: -; CDR3: CASRKQRQAANTEAFF; DNA: TGTGCCAGCAGAAAACAAAGACAGGCGGCGAACACTGAAGCTTTCTTT
J: TRBJ2-7; D: TRBD1; length: 14; V: TRBV3-1/TRBV3-2; size: -; CDR3: CASSPGQGLYEQYF; DNA: TGTGCCAGCAGCCCGGGACAGGGCCTCTACGAGCAGTACTTC
J: TRBJ2-7; D: TRBD1; length: 15; V: TRBV4-2; size: -; CDR3: CASSQGQGSPYEQYF; DNA: TGTGCCAGCAGCCAGGGACAGGGGAGTCCCTACGAGCAGTACTTC
J: TRBJ1-3; D: -; length: 18; V: TRBV23-1; size: -; CDR3: CAPVPAQGTPAAGNTIYF; DNA: TGCGCACCCGTCCCAGCCCAGGGTACGCCCGCGGCTGGAAACACCATATATTTT
J: TRBJ2-7; D: TRBD2; length: 13; V: TRBV3-1/TRBV3-2; size: -; CDR3: CASSQGREGEQYF; DNA: TGTGCCAGCAGCCAAGGAAGGGAGGGCGAGCAGTACTTC
J: TRBJ2-2; D: -; length: 15; V: TRBV10-3; size: -; CDR3: CAISEFSANTGELFF; DNA: TGTGCCATCAGTGAGTTCTCCGCGAACACCGGGGAGCTGTTTTTT
J: TRBJ2-3; D: -; length: 9; V: TRBV29-1; size: once; CDR3: CPLSHTQYF; DNA: TGCCCCCTCTCCCATACGCAGTATTTT
J: TRBJ2-7; D: TRBD1; length: 12; V: TRBV10-2; size: few; CDR3: CATTGQRYEQYF; DNA: TGCGCCACTACGGGACAGCGATACGAGCAGTACTTC
J: TRBJ2-3; D: -; length: 13; V: TRBV4-3; size: once; CDR3: CASSQAFRDTQYF; DNA: TGCGCCAGCAGCCAAGCTTTTAGAGATACGCAGTATTTT
J: TRBJ2-3; D: TRBD2; length: 18; V: TRBV6-2/TRBV6-3; size: few; CDR3: CASSTGSGGRPSTDTQYF; DNA: TGTGCCAGCAGCACCGGTAGCGGGGGACGGCCTAGCACAGATACGCAGTATTTT
J: TRBJ2-3; D: TRBD2; length: 14; V: TRBV11-2; size: -; CDR3: CASRRLAGWDTQYF; DNA: TGTGCCAGCAGACGACTAGCGGGGTGGGATACGCAGTATTTT
J: TRBJ1-1; D: -; length: 13; V: TRBV19; size: medium-sized; CDR3: CASSRQADTEAFF; DNA: TGTGCCAGTAGTAGGCAGGCCGACACTGAAGCTTTCTTT
J: TRBJ2-1; D: -; length: 11; V: TRBV9; size: -; CDR3: CATTADNEQFF; DNA: TGTGCCACAACAGCGGACAATGAGCAGTTCTTC
J: TRBJ2-3; D: TRBD2; length: 17; V: TRBV5-4; size: -; CDR3: CASSTAGGPWSTDTQYF; DNA: TGTGCCAGCAGCACAGCGGGGGGGCCTTGGAGCACAGATACGCAGTATTTT
J: TRBJ1-5; D: -; length: 14; V: TRBV27; size: -; CDR3: CASSLRGSYQPQHF; DNA: TGTGCCAGCAGTTTAAGGGGTAGTTATCAGCCCCAGCATTTT
J: TRBJ1-5; D: -; length: 17; V: TRBV7-2; size: -; CDR3: CASSLVAGGVSNQPQHF; DNA: TGTGCCAGCAGCTTAGTAGCGGGGGGAGTAAGCAATCAGCCCCAGCATTTT
J: TRBJ2-3; D: TRBD2; length: 15; V: TRBV9; size: -; CDR3: CASSLTSGTSGTQYF; DNA: TGTGCCAGCAGCTTGACTAGCGGGACCTCGGGGACGCAGTATTTT
J: TRBJ2-7; D: TRBD1; length: 14; V: TRBV6-5; size: -; CDR3: CASSRLGQAYEQYF; DNA: TGTGCCAGCAGTCGCCTGGGACAGGCCTACGAGCAGTACTTC
J: TRBJ1-4; D: TRBD1; length: 15; V: TRBV6-6; size: -; CDR3: CASRDPGTGGEKLFF; DNA: TGTGCCAGCAGAGACCCCGGGACAGGGGGTGAAAAACTGTTTTTT
J: TRBJ2-7; D: -; length: 14; V: TRBV7-2; size: -; CDR3: CASAPSGGPYEQYF; DNA: TGTGCCAGCGCTCCCTCCGGGGGACCCTACGAGCAGTACTTC
J: TRBJ1-1; D: TRBD1; length: 14; V: TRBV7-9; size: -; CDR3: CASSARQGMPEAFF; DNA: TGTGCCAGCAGCGCCCGACAGGGAATGCCTGAAGCTTTCTTT
J: TRBJ1-1; D: -; length: 13; V: TRBV6-4; size: few; CDR3: CASSFTGNTEAFF; DNA: TGTGCCAGCAGTTTTACAGGGAACACTGAAGCTTTCTTT
J: TRBJ1-5; D: -; length: 15; V: TRBV30; size: -; CDR3: CAWSSQGLPNQPQHF; DNA: TGTGCCTGGAGCTCACAGGGTCTTCCTAATCAGCCCCAGCATTTT
J: TRBJ2-7; D: -; length: 12; V: TRBV7-2; size: -; CDR3: CASSAPPNEQYF; DNA: TGTGCCAGCAGCGCGCCCCCTAACGAGCAGTACTTC
J: TRBJ2-5; D: TRBD2; length: 18; V: TRBV5-1; size: -; CDR3: CASSLASSGGIGQETQYF; DNA: TGCGCCAGCAGCTTGGCGTCTAGCGGGGGGATAGGGCAAGAGACCCAGTACTTC
J: TRBJ1-6; D: -; length: 13; V: TRBV30; size: -; CDR3: CAWNRQYNSPLHF; DNA: TGTGCCTGGAATCGACAGTATAATTCACCCCTCCACTTT
J: TRBJ2-3; D: TRBD1; length: 14; V: TRBV28; size: -; CDR3: CASSYRGSTDTQYF; DNA: TGTGCCAGCAGTTACAGGGGCTCCACAGATACGCAGTATTTT
J: TRBJ1-2; D: -; length: 15; V: TRBV29-1; size: -; CDR3: CSVGSDRTPNYGYTF; DNA: TGCAGCGTTGGTTCCGACAGGACCCCTAACTATGGCTACACCTTC